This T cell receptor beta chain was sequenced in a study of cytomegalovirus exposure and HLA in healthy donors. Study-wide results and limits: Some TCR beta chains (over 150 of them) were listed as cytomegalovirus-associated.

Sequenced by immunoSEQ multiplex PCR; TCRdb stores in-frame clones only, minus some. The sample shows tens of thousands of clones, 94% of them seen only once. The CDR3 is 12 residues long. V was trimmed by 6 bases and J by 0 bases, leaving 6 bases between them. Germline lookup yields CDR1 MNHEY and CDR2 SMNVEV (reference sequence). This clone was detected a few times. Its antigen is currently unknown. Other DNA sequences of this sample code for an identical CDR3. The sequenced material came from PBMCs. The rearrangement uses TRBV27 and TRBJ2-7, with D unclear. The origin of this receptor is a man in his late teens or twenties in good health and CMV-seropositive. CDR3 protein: CASSSSSYEQYF. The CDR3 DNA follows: TGTGCCAGCAGCTCGAGCTCCTACGAGCAGTACTTC.